The following is a T cell receptor beta chain sequence with its context. Its specificity is not known. J was trimmed by 3 bases and V by 5 bases; bases with no gene match: 6. CDR3 length: 15 amino acids. Germline V gene data show CDR1 as MNHEY and CDR2 as SMNVEV (reference sequence). The iRepertoire nested amplicon-rescue multiplex PCR amplified TCR alpha and beta CDR3s from RNA. MiXCR was run by TCRdb on the multiplex PCR reads, yielding one entry per CDR3 protein. The sample contains more than 90,000 distinct CDR3 sequences, about 37% of which appear only once. The sample comes from a study of glioma-infiltrating T cells. Overall study findings and caveats: Gliomas, especially low-grade, showed above-expected tissue-blood divergence; non-neoplastic patients showed below.

This rearrangement joins TRBV27 to TRBJ1-2; 10 bases agree with TRBD1. The sequenced sample was glioma tissue, nonneoplastic brain tissue, or PBMCs (not recorded which). The sequence was collected from a human donor with low-grade glioma or glioblastoma, undergoing nonglioma brain surgery, or in good health (not recorded which). The CDR3 DNA is TGTGCCAGCAGTGCGACAGGGGGCGCGTACTATGGCTACACCTTC. Translation gives CASSATGGAYYGYTF.